These T cell receptor beta chains were read from a single sample in a study of blood T cell repertoires in COVID-19. Sequencing used immunoSEQ multiplex PCR; TCRdb keeps in-frame clones, though not all of them. The sample lists about 80,000 clones; roughly 85% were seen once. The specimen sequenced was peripheral blood. These receptors were obtained from a woman aged 70 to 79 with acute or convalescent COVID-19. Each CDR3 is given with its conserved first and last residue. The order of the fields is J gene, D gene, V gene, clone size, CDR3 protein, CDR3 DNA. D genes are given only for firm matches. Size tells how often a clone was seen (once, few, many) or the class of an expanded clone, and some rows leave it out.

TRBJ1-1,NA,TRBV18,many,CASSPRGRQNTEAFF,TGTGCCAGCTCACCACGAGGGCGGCAGAACACTGAAGCTTTCTTT
TRBJ1-4,TRBD1,TRBV15,NA,CATSRARGLGYEKLFF,TGTGCCACCAGCAGAGCCAGGGGGCTAGGTTATGAAAAACTGTTTTTT
TRBJ1-5,NA,TRBV30,NA,CACGGSSNQPQHF,TGTGCCTGCGGCGGGAGTAGCAATCAGCCCCAGCATTTT
TRBJ2-3,NA,TRBV9,once,CASSVAEDVRTDTQYF,TGTGCCAGCAGCGTAGCGGAGGACGTGAGAACAGATACGCAGTATTTT
TRBJ2-3,TRBD2,TRBV6-5,NA,CASTGLAGGTDTQYF,TGTGCCAGCACTGGACTAGCGGGAGGGACAGATACGCAGTATTTT
TRBJ1-1,TRBD1,TRBV5-1,NA,CASTMTGVGDTEAFF,TGCGCCAGCACCATGACAGGGGTTGGGGACACTGAAGCTTTCTTT
TRBJ2-5,TRBD2,TRBV19,NA,CASSMLLAGSQETQYF,TGTGCCAGTAGTATGTTACTAGCGGGATCGCAAGAGACCCAGTACTTC
TRBJ2-1,TRBD2,TRBV6-5,once,CASHPTSGRANEQFF,TGTGCCAGCCACCCGACTAGCGGGAGGGCCAATGAGCAGTTCTTC
TRBJ2-7,TRBD2,TRBV19,NA,CASSVSGGSSYEQYF,TGTGCCAGTAGTGTGAGCGGGGGGAGCTCCTACGAGCAGTACTTC
TRBJ2-1,NA,TRBV18,NA,CASSRQLEGEQFF,TGTGCCAGCTCGCGACAGCTAGAAGGAGAGCAGTTCTTC
TRBJ1-5,TRBD1,TRBV19,NA,CASKAGQGISQPQHF,TGTGCCAGTAAGGCCGGACAGGGTATTTCGCAGCCCCAGCATTTT
TRBJ2-7,TRBD2,TRBV9,NA,CASSVATGASGSREQYF,TGTGCCAGCAGCGTAGCTACGGGGGCTAGCGGGAGCCGAGAGCAGTACTTC